This T cell receptor (beta chain) was observed in a study of CD8 T cells in ankylosing spondylitis. Study-wide results and caveats: Apparently characteristic of ankylosing spondylitis blood was a TCR beta motif (roughly eight highly homologous variants). Before this, some motif variants had been reported in reactive arthritis synovial fluid and blood.

TCRdb redid the calling of the 5' RACE reads with MiXCR, one entry per CDR3 protein. The table has some 700,000 distinct CDR3 sequences, around 20% seen once. Turning to this clonotype: As yet, its antigen is unknown.

V was clipped by 1 base and J by 5 bases, with 14 bases between them. This CDR3 has 16 amino acids. CDR1 and CDR2 (germline): LGHNA, YSLEER. What was sequenced was blood, either unsorted or a sorted T cell fraction (not recorded which). The source of this sequence is a male donor with ankylosing spondylitis. This rearrangement joins TRBV4-3 to TRBJ1-4; D gene unclear. In nucleotides, the CDR3 is TGCGCCAGCAGCCAAGGGTTGTGGCAGGCGAATGAAAAACTGTTTTTT. Translating it yields CASSQGLWQANEKLFF.